The 27 T cell receptor beta chains reported below all come from one sample, sequenced in a study of early T cells in non-severe SARS-CoV-2 infection. TCRdb fed the 5' RACE reads into MiXCR, producing one record per CDR3 protein. The top ten hold less than 15% of the sample, which has tens of thousands of distinct CDR3 sequences, around 15% seen once. Sequenced input: whole blood. These TCRs come from an adult who was a healthcare worker with PCR-confirmed SARS-CoV-2 infection or an uninfected control (not recorded which).

The CDR3 sequence: CASLFREGYNEQFF. In DNA form, the CDR3 reads TGTGCCAGCCTCTTCCGGGAGGGGTACAATGAGCAGTTCTTC. The rearrangement uses TRBV7-2 and TRBJ2-1; 8 bases match TRBD2. CDR1 is SGHTA, CDR2 FQGNSA, per germline. J gave up 4 bases and V 8 bases, and 7 bases lay outside the gene matches. The CDR3 consists of 14 residues.

For this clonotype: The junction shows a germline mismatch at one end, possibly a read error. The chain combines TRBV18 with TRBJ1-5; D unresolved. The CDR3 sequence is 14 residues long. CDR1 is KGHSH and CDR2 is LQKENI in the germline V gene. CDR3 bases: TGTGCCAGCTCAAGGACTGATAGCGATCAGCCCCAGCATTTT. This gives the protein CASSRTDSDQPQHF.

V gene TRBV6-6 combines with J gene TRBJ2-6; D uncertain. Germline CDR1 is MNHNY and CDR2 is SVGAGI (reference sequence). The V end was cut by 2 bases, the J end by 4 bases, with 12 bases between. This CDR3 region has 16 residues. CDR3 nucleotide sequence: TGTGCCAGCAGTTACCGAACGGTCCCCGGGGCCAACGTCCTGACTTTC. It encodes CASSYRTVPGANVLTF.

This clonotype has ten or more counts. The chain combines TRBV11-2 with TRBJ2-7; D tentatively reads TRBD1 or TRBD2 (6 bases each). The germline V gene encodes CDR1 SGHAT and CDR2 FQNNGV. The length of the CDR3 is 11 residues. Trimming stripped 5 bases from V and 8 bases from J, with 10 bases between. CDR3 in DNA: TGTGCCAGCAGCGGAGGGGGGAAGCAGTACTTC. This sequence encodes CASSGGGKQYF.

Remarks on this clonotype: A read error is possible here, since a much larger clone lies one base away. The gene calls are TRBV27 and TRBJ1-1; no clear D. CDR3 size: 14 residues. Germline V gene data show CDR1 as MNHEY and CDR2 as SMNVEV (reference sequence). The CDR3 nucleotides read TGTGCCAGCAGTTTATCACCAAATCCTACTGAAACTTTCTTT. Its translation is CASSLSPNPTETFF.

This clonotype was observed at least ten times. The chain uses TRBV7-2 and TRBJ2-7; a possible D gene is TRBD2 (5 bases). Between the trimmed V and J ends, which lost 3 bases and 6 bases, there was a span of 12 bases. The CDR3 runs 13 residues. From germline, CDR1 is SGHTA and CDR2 FQGNSA. Here the CDR3 reads CASSLGGLAEQYF. CDR3 DNA: TGTGCCAGCAGCTTGGGCGGGTTGGCCGAGCAGTACTTC.

V usage is TRBV19 and J usage is TRBJ2-1; a weak D match, TRBD2 (5 bases). The CDR3 contains 16 residues. From germline, CDR1 is LNHDA and CDR2 SQIVND (reference sequence). Trimming removed 5 bases from V and 2 bases from J, with 16 bases in between. The CDR3 DNA reads TGTGCCAGTAGTCTAGCATTAGCCGCCGCCTACAATGAGCAGTTCTTC. It yields the protein CASSLALAAAYNEQFF.

This chain joins TRBV5-1 and TRBJ1-6; D uncertain. CDR1 SGHRS and CDR2 YFSETQ come from the germline V gene. Trimming left V 4 bases short and J 8 bases short, with 7 bases between. CDR3 length: 12 amino acids. CDR3 bases: TGCGCCAGCAGCGGGTTGGATTCACCCCTCCACTTT. This codes for CASSGLDSPLHF.

As regards this clonotype: This may be a read error, as it is one base from a much larger clone. V is TRBV7-6 and J is TRBJ1-1; D uncertain. Trimming shortened V by 5 bases and J by 0 bases, and 10 bases separated the two germline ends. Germline loops: CDR1 SGHVS, CDR2 FNYEAQ. The CDR3 extends over 14 amino acids. In nucleotides, the CDR3 is TGTGCCAGCAGCGCAGAGAAGATGAACACTGAAGCTTTCTTT. This encodes CASSAEKMNTEAFF.

The rearrangement uses TRBV20-1 and TRBJ2-2; D unclear. The V gene lost 0 bases and the J gene lost 1 base, with 6 bases spanning the gap. The V gene's germline CDR1 is DFQATT and CDR2 SNEGSKA (reference sequence). This CDR3 contains 14 residues. DNA for the CDR3: TGCAGTGCTAGAGATTCGGGGAACACCGGGGAGCTGTTTTTT. Amino acids: CSARDSGNTGELFF.

This clonotype was counted ten times or more. V is TRBV11-3 and J is TRBJ2-1; TRBD2 aligns across 11 bases. CDR1 SGHNT and CDR2 YENEEA come from the germline V gene. The CDR3 is 16 amino acids. V lost 4 bases and J lost 9; bases outside the gene matches: 11. The DNA for the CDR3 is TGTGCCAGCAGCTCCCTACTAGCGGGAGTACGAAGTGAGCAGTTCTTC. Translated: CASSSLLAGVRSEQFF.

This clonotype came up a few times. J is TRBJ1-1 and V is TRBV29-1, with D maybe TRBD1 (6 bases). The CDR3 length is 13 residues. Trimming removed 7 bases at V and 2 bases at J, with 14 bases between. Per germline, CDR1 SQVTM and CDR2 ANQGSEA. In DNA, the CDR3 is TGCAGCGCTCATACAGGGTTTAACACTGAAGCTTTCTTT. It yields the protein CSAHTGFNTEAFF.

The chain combines TRBV12-5 with TRBJ2-7, with D maybe TRBD1 (5 bases). The V and J ends lost 7 bases and 3 bases respectively, with 13 bases between them. CDR1 LGHNT and CDR2 FRNRAP come from the germline V gene. The CDR3 is 13 residues long. CDR3 amino acids: CASAPAQGYEQYF. The CDR3, as DNA: TGTGCTAGTGCCCCCGCCCAGGGCTACGAGCAGTACTTC.

The V and J genes are TRBV28 and TRBJ1-1; D uncertain. This CDR3 region has 15 residues. Germline CDR1 and CDR2: MDHEN and SYDVKM. Trimming removed 5 bases at V and 3 bases at J, with 16 bases between. The CDR3 coding sequence is TGTGCCAGCAGTCCCCGGTGGAGGAGGGACACTGAAGCTTTCTTT. Its translation: CASSPRWRRDTEAFF.

This clonotype has just a few counts. The V call is TRBV5-4, the J call TRBJ2-7; D not certain. This CDR3 is 12 amino acids long. V lost 0 bases to trimming and J lost 3 bases, with 4 bases between them. Germline V gene sequence: CDR1 SGHNT, CDR2 YYREEE (reference sequence). This chain's CDR3 is CASSLDFYEQYF. The CDR3 nucleotides are TGTGCCAGCAGCTTGGACTTCTACGAGCAGTACTTC.

This clonotype has only a few counts. The rearrangement joins TRBV19 to TRBJ1-5, with D perhaps TRBD1 (5 bases). The CDR3 sequence is 15 residues long. The V gene lost 5 bases and the J gene lost 0 bases, with 11 bases spanning the gap. CDR1 and CDR2 (germline): LNHDA, SQIVND (reference sequence). CDR3 bases: TGTGCCAGTAGTTCGACAGCCTATAGCAATCAGCCCCAGCATTTT. Translation: CASSSTAYSNQPQHF.

This clonotype was found a few times. This chain links TRBV21-1 with TRBJ2-2; the DNA was not compared with TRBD2, the D call given in the table. TRBV21-1 is marked as a pseudogene. The CDR3 loop spans 20 amino acids. For the CDR3, the DNA is TGTGCCAGCAGCAAAGGAGTGAGGACTAGCGGGACTATGAACACCGGGGAGCTGTTTTTT. This sequence encodes CASSKGVRTSGTMNTGELFF.

There are a few counts of this clonotype. The chain combines TRBV2 with TRBJ2-1; TRBD1 aligns across 8 bases. The CDR3 has 15 residues. V dropped 2 bases and J dropped 7; count of bases not matched to a gene: 7. Germline lookup yields CDR1 SNHLY and CDR2 FYNNEI. The CDR3 loop reads CASSEWAGGLNEQFF. The CDR3 bases are TGTGCCAGCAGTGAATGGGCAGGGGGCTTAAATGAGCAGTTCTTC.

This clonotype has more than one count but fewer than ten. The chain links TRBV29-1 to TRBJ2-1; D remains ambiguous. The CDR3 sequence is 10 residues long. Germline V gene data show CDR1 as SQVTM and CDR2 as ANQGSEA. Trimming stripped 5 bases from V and 7 bases from J, with 6 bases between. CDR3 loop: CSVIQNEQFF. The CDR3 coding sequence is TGCAGCGTTATCCAAAATGAGCAGTTCTTC.

The chain recombines TRBV6-5 with TRBJ2-2; 7 bases are shared with TRBD1. Germline trimming cut 7 bases from V and 1 base from J; bases unmatched to any gene: 3. Germline assignment: CDR1 MNHEY and CDR2 SVGAGI. This CDR3 is 14 amino acids long. The chain's CDR3 is CASKRTGNTGELFF. CDR3 nucleotides: TGTGCCAGCAAACGGACAGGGAACACCGGGGAGCTGTTTTTT.

The J gene is TRBJ1-5, the V gene TRBV7-2; TRBD1 matches 9 bases. The ends lost 4 bases at V and 4 bases at J; junction bases unmatched: 11. Germline values: CDR1 SGHTA, CDR2 FQGNSA. CDR3 length: 17 residues. The CDR3 region has the DNA TGTGCCAGCAGCTCCCGTATAGGGACAGGGCCGAATCAGCCCCAGCATTTT. It yields the protein CASSSRIGTGPNQPQHF. The full variable domain, with the rest looked up from reference TRBV7-2 and TRBJ1-5, is GAGVSQSPSNKVTEKGKDVELRCDPISGHTALYWYRQSLGQGLEFLIYFQGNSAPDKSGLPSDRFSAERTGGSVSTLTIQRTQQEDSAVYLCASSSRIGTGPNQPQHFGDGTRLSIL.

The gene calls are TRBV6-2 or TRBV6-3 and TRBJ1-1, with D possibly matching TRBD1 (5 bases). CDR3 length: 12 residues. Per germline, CDR1 MNHEY and CDR2 SVGEGT. V dropped 0 bases and J dropped 11 bases, with 10 bases sitting between them. CDR3 protein: CASSYSGVDAFF. The CDR3 nucleotides read TGTGCCAGCAGTTACTCAGGGGTTGACGCTTTCTTT.

The chain couples TRBV19 to TRBJ1-2, with TRBD1 matching 8 bases. The V gene end was trimmed by 5 bases and the J gene end by 5 bases; junction bases not matched to a gene: 10. CDR3 length equals 15 residues. Germline V gene sequence: CDR1 LNHDA, CDR2 SQIVND (reference sequence). In DNA form, the CDR3 reads TGTGCCAGTAGTTCTCAGGGGGCAGAATGGTATGGCTACACCTTC. Translated, it gives CASSSQGAEWYGYTF.

About this clonotype: A read error may explain this, as a much larger clone is one base away. The rearrangement joins TRBV4-3 to TRBJ1-1; D is undetermined. This CDR3 is built from 17 residues. Germline CDR1 is LGHNA and CDR2 is YSLEER. The CDR3 DNA follows: TGCACCAGCAGCCAAACGTCACCTGTGGGTTGGAGTAATGAAGCTTTCTTT. It is translated as CTSSQTSPVGWSNEAFF.

This clonotype came up many times. The V call is TRBV28, the J call TRBJ2-7, with D possibly matching TRBD1 (7 bases). The germline gives CDR1 MDHEN, CDR2 SYDVKM. This CDR3 comprises 15 residues. The V and J ends lost 5 bases and 1 base respectively, with 15 bases between them. The CDR3 loop reads CASSTQGGQSYEQYF. DNA of the CDR3: TGTGCCAGCAGTACCCAGGGGGGCCAATCCTACGAGCAGTACTTC.

This clonotype was observed a handful of times. This chain links TRBV12-3 or TRBV12-4 with TRBJ2-2; D is perhaps TRBD2 (6 bases). V lost 3 bases to trimming and J lost 3 bases, with 8 bases between them. This CDR3 is built from 14 residues. This CDR3 reads CASSLASDTGELFF. The CDR3 nucleotides read TGTGCCAGCAGTTTGGCTAGCGACACCGGGGAGCTGTTTTTT.

V is TRBV4-2 and J is TRBJ1-6; no firm D call. The germline CDR1 and CDR2 sequences are LGHNA and YNFKEQ. This CDR3 contains 13 residues. V was shortened by 0 bases and J by 7 bases, with 4 bases between the two germline ends. This CDR3 reads CASSQDGNSPLHF. The CDR3 nucleotides are TGTGCCAGCAGCCAAGATGGAAATTCACCCCTCCACTTT.